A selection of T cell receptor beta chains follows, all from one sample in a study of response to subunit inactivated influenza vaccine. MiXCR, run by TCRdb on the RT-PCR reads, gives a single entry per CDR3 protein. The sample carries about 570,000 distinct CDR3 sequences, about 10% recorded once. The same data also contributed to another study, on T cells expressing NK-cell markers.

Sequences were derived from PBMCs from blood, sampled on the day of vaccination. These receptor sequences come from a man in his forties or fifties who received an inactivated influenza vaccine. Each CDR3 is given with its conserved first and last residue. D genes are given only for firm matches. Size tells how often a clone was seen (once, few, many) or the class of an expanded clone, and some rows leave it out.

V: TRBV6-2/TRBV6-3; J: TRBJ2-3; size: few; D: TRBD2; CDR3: CASSYSIATSRTDTQYF; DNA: TGTGCCAGCAGTTACTCGATCGCGACTAGCAGGACAGATACGCAGTATTTT
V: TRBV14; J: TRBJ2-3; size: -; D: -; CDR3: CASSHELSRLSTDTQYF; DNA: TGTGCCAGCAGCCATGAGTTGTCCCGATTAAGCACAGATACGCAGTATTTT
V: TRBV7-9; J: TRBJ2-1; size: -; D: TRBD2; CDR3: CASSLGLAGVSEQFF; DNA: TGTGCCAGCAGCTTAGGACTAGCGGGAGTATCTGAGCAGTTCTTC
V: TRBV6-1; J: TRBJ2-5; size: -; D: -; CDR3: CASSESMAGAETQYF; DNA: TGTGCCAGCAGTGAATCGATGGCGGGGGCAGAGACCCAGTACTTC
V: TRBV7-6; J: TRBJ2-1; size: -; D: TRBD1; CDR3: CASSPLGTGAMKQFF; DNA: TGTGCCAGCAGCCCACTTGGGACAGGGGCTATGAAGCAGTTCTTC
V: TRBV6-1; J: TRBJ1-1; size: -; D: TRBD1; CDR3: CASRPPGRGQTEAFF; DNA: TGTGCCAGCAGGCCTCCCGGCAGGGGGCAGACTGAAGCTTTCTTT
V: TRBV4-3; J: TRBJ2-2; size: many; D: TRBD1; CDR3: CASRAGTGYTGELFF; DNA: TGCGCCAGCAGGGCCGGGACAGGGTACACCGGGGAGCTGTTTTTT
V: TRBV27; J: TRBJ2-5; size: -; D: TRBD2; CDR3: CASSKTSGGAYIIETQYF; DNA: TGTGCCAGCAGCAAGACTAGCGGGGGGGCCTACATCATTGAGACCCAGTACTTC
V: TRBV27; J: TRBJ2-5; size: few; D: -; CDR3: CASSPFRNQETQYF; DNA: TGTGCCAGCAGTCCCTTTCGAAACCAAGAGACCCAGTACTTC
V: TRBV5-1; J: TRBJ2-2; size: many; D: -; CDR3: CASTPLGSNTGELFF; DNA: TGCGCCAGCACCCCCCTTGGCTCGAACACCGGGGAGCTGTTTTTT
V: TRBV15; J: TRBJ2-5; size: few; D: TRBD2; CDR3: CATSRDLAGGYQETQYF; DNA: TGTGCCACCAGCAGAGATCTGGCCGGGGGGTACCAAGAGACCCAGTACTTC
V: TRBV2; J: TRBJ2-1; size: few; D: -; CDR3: CASEYNEQFF; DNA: TGTGCCAGCGAATACAATGAGCAGTTCTTC
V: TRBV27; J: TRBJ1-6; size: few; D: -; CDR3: CASSLGRGALHF; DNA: TGTGCCAGCAGTTTGGGACGGGGAGCCCTCCACTTT
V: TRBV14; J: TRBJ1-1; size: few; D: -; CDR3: CASSPHLEGTNAFF; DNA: TGTGCCAGCAGCCCCCACCTAGAGGGTACGAACGCTTTCTTT
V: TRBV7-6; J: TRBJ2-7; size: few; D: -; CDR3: CASSLLGRLNEQYF; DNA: TGTGCCAGCAGCTTATTAGGCAGGTTGAACGAGCAGTACTTC
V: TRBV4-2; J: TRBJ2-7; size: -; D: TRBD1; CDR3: CASSQEVAGGDEQYF; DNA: TGTGCCAGCAGCCAAGAAGTTGCAGGGGGCGACGAGCAGTACTTC
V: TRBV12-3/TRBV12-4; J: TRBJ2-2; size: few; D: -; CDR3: CASSLFQSNTGELFF; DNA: TGTGCCAGCAGTTTGTTTCAGTCGAACACCGGGGAGCTGTTTTTT
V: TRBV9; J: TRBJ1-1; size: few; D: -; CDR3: CATSRFPNTEAFF; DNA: TGTGCCACCAGTCGGTTCCCGAACACTGAAGCTTTCTTT
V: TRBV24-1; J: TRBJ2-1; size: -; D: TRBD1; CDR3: CATSDATRDRFNNEQFF; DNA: TGTGCCACCAGTGATGCAACCCGGGACAGGTTTAACAATGAGCAGTTCTTC
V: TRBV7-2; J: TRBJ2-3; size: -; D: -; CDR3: CASSPRRPISDTQYF; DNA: TGTGCCAGCAGCCCACGGAGGCCTATTTCAGATACGCAGTATTTT
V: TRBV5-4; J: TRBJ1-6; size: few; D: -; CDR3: CASSPNPTSNSPLHF; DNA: TGTGCCAGCAGCCCCAATCCCACATCTAATTCACCCCTCCACTTT
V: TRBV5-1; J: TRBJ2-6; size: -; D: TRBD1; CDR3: CASSWDRGSGANVLTF; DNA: TGCGCCAGCAGCTGGGACAGGGGCTCTGGGGCCAACGTCCTGACTTTC
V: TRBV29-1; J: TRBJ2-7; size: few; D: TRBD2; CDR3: CSVEDRGTTEGQYF; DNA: TGCAGCGTTGAAGATCGGGGGACTACCGAAGGGCAGTACTTC
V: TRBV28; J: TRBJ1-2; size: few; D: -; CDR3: CASSLHGGYGYTF; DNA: TGTGCCAGCAGTTTACATGGGGGGTATGGCTACACCTTC
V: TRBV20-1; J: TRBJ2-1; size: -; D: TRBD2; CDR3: CSAMGLAGDYEQFF; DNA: TGCAGTGCTATGGGACTAGCGGGAGATTATGAGCAGTTCTTC
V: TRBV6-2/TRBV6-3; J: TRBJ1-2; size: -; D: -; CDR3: CASSYQASAGYTF; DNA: TGTGCCAGCAGTTACCAAGCCTCGGCTGGCTACACCTTC
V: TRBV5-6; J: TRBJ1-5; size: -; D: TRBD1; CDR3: CASSQQGSGQPQHF; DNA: TGTGCCAGCAGTCAACAGGGGTCGGGTCAGCCCCAGCATTTT
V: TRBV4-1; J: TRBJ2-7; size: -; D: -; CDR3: CASSQVAGISYYEQYF; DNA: TGCGCCAGCAGCCAAGTCGCCGGGATCTCGTATTACGAGCAGTACTTC
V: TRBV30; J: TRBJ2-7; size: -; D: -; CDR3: CAWSVEGISSYEQYF; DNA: TGTGCCTGGAGTGTCGAGGGTATAAGCTCCTACGAGCAGTACTTC
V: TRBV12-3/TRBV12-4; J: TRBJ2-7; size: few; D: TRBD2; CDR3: CASSWTSGGYEQYF; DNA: TGTGCCAGCAGTTGGACTAGCGGGGGTTACGAGCAGTACTTC
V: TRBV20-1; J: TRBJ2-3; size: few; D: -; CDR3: CSATDGSRTDTQYF; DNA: TGCAGTGCTACAGACGGAAGCAGAACAGATACGCAGTATTTT
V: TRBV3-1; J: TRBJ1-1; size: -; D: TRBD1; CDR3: CASSLLPGQTKNTEAFF; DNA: TGTGCCAGCAGTCTCCTTCCGGGACAGACTAAGAACACTGAAGCTTTCTTT
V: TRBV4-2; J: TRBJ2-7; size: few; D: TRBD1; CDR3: CASSPPGTVVYEQYF; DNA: TGTGCCAGCAGCCCCCCGGGGACAGTGGTCTACGAGCAGTACTTC
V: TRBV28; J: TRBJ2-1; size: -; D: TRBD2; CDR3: CASSFPASGPRTKDNEQFF; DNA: TGTGCCAGCAGTTTCCCGGCTAGCGGTCCCCGGACCAAAGACAATGAGCAGTTCTTC
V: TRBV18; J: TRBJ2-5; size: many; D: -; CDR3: CASSQPGRDTQETQYF; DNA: TGTGCCAGCTCACAGCCTGGGCGGGACACCCAAGAGACCCAGTACTTC
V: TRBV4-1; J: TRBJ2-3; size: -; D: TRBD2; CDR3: CASSQRAGVSTDTQYF; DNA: TGCGCCAGCAGCCAAAGAGCGGGGGTTTCCACAGATACGCAGTATTTT
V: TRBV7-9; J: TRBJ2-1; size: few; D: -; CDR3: CASSLGTLDEQFF; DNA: TGTGCCAGCAGCTTAGGGACTCTTGATGAGCAGTTCTTC
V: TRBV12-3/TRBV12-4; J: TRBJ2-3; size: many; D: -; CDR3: CASSSSVLGTQYF; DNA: TGTGCCAGCAGTTCTTCCGTCTTAGGCACGCAGTATTTT
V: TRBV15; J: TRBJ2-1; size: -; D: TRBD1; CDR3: CATSREGQGVTNEQFF; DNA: TGTGCCACCAGCAGAGAGGGACAGGGAGTAACGAATGAGCAGTTCTTC
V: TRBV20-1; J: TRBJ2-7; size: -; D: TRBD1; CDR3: CSARVRDRVSEQYF; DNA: TGCAGTGCTAGAGTTCGGGACAGGGTATCCGAGCAGTACTTC
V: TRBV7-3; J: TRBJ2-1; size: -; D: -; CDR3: CASSLRGFDEQFF; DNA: TGTGCCAGCAGCTTAAGAGGGTTCGATGAGCAGTTCTTC
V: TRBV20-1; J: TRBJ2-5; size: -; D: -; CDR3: CSAKGETQYF; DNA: TGCAGTGCTAAAGGGGAGACCCAGTACTTC
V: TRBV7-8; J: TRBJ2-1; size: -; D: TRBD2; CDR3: CASSLGTSGGLLDEQFF; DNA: TGTGCCAGCAGCTTAGGGACTAGCGGGGGACTTCTCGATGAGCAGTTCTTC
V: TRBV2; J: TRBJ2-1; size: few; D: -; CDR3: CAQGDRGGHEQFF; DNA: TGTGCCCAGGGCGACAGAGGAGGGCATGAGCAGTTCTTC
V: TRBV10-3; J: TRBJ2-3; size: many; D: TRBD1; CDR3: CAISGGQGISTDTQYF; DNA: TGTGCCATCAGTGGTGGACAGGGGATTAGCACAGATACGCAGTATTTT
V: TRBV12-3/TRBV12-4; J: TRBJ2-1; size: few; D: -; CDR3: CASSWDSGRNEQFF; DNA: TGTGCCAGCAGTTGGGACTCCGGGAGAAATGAGCAGTTCTTC
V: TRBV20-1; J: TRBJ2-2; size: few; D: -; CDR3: CSALPPRNTGELFF; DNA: TGCAGTGCACTCCCTCCTCGGAACACCGGGGAGCTGTTTTTT
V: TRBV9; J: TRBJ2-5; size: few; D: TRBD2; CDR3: CASSVGTSGPQETQYF; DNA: TGTGCCAGCAGCGTCGGGACTAGCGGCCCTCAAGAGACCCAGTACTTC
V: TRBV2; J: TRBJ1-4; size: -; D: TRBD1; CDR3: CASRTGSNEKLFF; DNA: TGTGCCAGCAGGACAGGGTCTAATGAAAAACTGTTTTTT
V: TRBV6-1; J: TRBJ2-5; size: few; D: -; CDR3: CASSEGWGFGTQYF; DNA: TGTGCCAGCAGTGAAGGGTGGGGGTTCGGGACCCAGTACTTC
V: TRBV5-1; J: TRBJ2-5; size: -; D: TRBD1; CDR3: CASSLVRGQAVAETQYF; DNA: TGCGCCAGCAGCTTGGTGCGGGGACAGGCTGTTGCGGAGACCCAGTACTTC
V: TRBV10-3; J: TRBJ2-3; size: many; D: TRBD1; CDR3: CAIGDRGADTQYF; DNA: TGTGCCATCGGGGACAGGGGCGCAGATACGCAGTATTTT
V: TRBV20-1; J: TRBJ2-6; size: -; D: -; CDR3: CSARENDLLGANVLTF; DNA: TGCAGTGCTAGGGAGAATGACTTGCTCGGGGCCAACGTCCTGACTTTC
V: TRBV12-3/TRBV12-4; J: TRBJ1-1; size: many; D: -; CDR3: CASSRGGEAFF; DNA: TGTGCCAGCAGTCGAGGGGGTGAAGCTTTCTTT
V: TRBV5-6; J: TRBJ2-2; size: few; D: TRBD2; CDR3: CASSLPPSGAASNTGELFF; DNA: TGTGCCAGCAGCTTGCCGCCTAGCGGGGCCGCTTCGAACACCGGGGAGCTGTTTTTT